The clone carrying this T cell receptor beta chain was picked up one time. The antigen remains unidentified. This sample is part of a study of OX40 agonist ivuxolimab in advanced cancers. Whole-study context: In this trial design, patients received ivuxolimab intravenously at 0.01 to 10 mg/kg every 2 weeks. Points from the study as a whole: The investigators did not determine what antigen specificity the expanded peripheral T cells had. At 0.1 to 3.0 mg/kg, clonal expansion of CD4+ and CD8+ blood T cells had occurred by week 6. In a subset of nonresponders, normalized T-cell clonal expansion was also low.

Per germline, CDR1 MNHNS and CDR2 SASEGT. The germline V and J ends were trimmed by 1 base and 5 bases, with 8 bases remaining between them. The CDR3 is 13 residues long. The method was immunoSEQ multiplex PCR; TCRdb's version includes in-frame clones alone and lacks a portion of them. The table lists about 48,000 clones, about 85% of them singletons, with roughly a tenth in the top ten. Source: CD4+ or CD8+ T cells sorted from blood, taken in a trial of the OX40 agonist ivuxolimab. This TCR derives from an adult with an advanced solid tumor such as melanoma, head and neck, liver or kidney cancer. The gene calls are TRBV6-1 and TRBJ1-1; D is unresolved. The CDR3 region is CASSEDSKTEAFF. The CDR3 bases are TGTGCCAGCAGTGAAGACAGTAAAACTGAAGCTTTCTTT.